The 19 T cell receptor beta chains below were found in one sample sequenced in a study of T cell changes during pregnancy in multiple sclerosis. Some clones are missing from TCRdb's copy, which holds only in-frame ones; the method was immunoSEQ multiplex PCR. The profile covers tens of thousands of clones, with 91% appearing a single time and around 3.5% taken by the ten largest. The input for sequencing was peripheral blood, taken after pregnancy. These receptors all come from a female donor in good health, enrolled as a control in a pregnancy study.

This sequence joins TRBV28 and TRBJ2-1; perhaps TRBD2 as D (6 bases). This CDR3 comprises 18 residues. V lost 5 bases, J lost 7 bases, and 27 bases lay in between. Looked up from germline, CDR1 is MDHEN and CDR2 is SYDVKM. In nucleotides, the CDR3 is TGTGCCAGCAGTGTACCAATGGGGGTAGCGGAGACGGAGAATGAGCAGTTCTTC. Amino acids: CASSVPMGVAETENEQFF. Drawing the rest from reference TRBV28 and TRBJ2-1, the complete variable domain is DVKVTQSSRYLVKRTGEKVFLECVQDMDHENMFWYRQDPGLGLRLIYFSYDVKMKEKGDIPEGYSVSREKKERFSLILESASTNQTSMYLCASSVPMGVAETENEQFFGPGTRLTVL.

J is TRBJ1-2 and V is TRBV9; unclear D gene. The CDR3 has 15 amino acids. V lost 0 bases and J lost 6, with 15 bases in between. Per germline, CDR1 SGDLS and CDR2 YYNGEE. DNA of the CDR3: TGTGCCAGCAGCGTAGGAGGATCGGAGTATGATGGCTACACCTTC. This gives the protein CASSVGGSEYDGYTF.

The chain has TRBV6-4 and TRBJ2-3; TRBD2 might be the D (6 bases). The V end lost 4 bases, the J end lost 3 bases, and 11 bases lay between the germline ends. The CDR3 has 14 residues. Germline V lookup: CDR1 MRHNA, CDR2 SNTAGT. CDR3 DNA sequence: TGTGCCAGCAGTGTCGGGGGAAGTACAGATACGCAGTATTTT. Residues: CASSVGGSTDTQYF.

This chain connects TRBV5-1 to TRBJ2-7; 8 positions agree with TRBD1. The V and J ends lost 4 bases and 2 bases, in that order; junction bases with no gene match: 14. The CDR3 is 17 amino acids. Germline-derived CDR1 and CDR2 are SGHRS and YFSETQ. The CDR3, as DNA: TGCGCCAGCAGCCCGACCGGGACAGGATCCACCGCCTACGAGCAGTACTTC. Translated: CASSPTGTGSTAYEQYF.

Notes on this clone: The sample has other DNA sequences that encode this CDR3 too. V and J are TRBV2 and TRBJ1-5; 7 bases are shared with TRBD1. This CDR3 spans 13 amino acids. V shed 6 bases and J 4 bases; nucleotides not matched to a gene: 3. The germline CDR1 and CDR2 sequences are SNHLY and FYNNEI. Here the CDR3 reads CASRGDSNQPQHF. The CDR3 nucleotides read TGTGCCAGCAGGGGGGACAGTAATCAGCCCCAGCATTTT.

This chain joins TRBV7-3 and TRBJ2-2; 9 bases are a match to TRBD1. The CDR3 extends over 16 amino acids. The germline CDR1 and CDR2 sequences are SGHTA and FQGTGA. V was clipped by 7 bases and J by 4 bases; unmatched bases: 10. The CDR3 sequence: CASTAAGTGSTGELFF. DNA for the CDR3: TGTGCCAGCACCGCGGCCGGGACAGGGAGCACCGGGGAGCTGTTTTTT. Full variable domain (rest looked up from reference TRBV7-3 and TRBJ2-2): GAGVSQTPSNKVTEKGKYVELRCDPISGHTALYWYRQSLGQGPEFLIYFQGTGAADDSGLPNDRFFAVRPEGSVSTLKIQRTERGDSAVYLCASTAAGTGSTGELFFGEGSRLTVL.

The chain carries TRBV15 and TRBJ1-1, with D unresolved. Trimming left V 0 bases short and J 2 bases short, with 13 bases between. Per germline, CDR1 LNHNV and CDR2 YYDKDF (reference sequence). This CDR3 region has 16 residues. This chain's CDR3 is CATSRDTGRPNTEAFF. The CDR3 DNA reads TGTGCCACCAGCAGAGATACGGGAAGACCTAACACTGAAGCTTTCTTT.

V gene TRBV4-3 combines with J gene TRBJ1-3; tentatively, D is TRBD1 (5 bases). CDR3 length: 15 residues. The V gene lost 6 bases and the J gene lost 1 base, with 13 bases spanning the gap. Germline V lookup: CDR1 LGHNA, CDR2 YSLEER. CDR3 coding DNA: TGCGCCAGCAGACCTAGTGCAGGGTCTGGAAACACCATATATTTT. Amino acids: CASRPSAGSGNTIYF.

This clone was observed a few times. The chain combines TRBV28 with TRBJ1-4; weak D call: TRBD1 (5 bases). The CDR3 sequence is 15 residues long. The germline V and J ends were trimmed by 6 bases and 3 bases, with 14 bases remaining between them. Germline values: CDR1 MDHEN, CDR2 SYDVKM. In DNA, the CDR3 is TGTGCCAGCAGCGCGGGGGGGGACCCTAATGAAAAACTGTTTTTT. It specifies CASSAGGDPNEKLFF. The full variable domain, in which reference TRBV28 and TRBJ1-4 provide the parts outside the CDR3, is DVKVTQSSRYLVKRTGEKVFLECVQDMDHENMFWYRQDPGLGLRLIYFSYDVKMKEKGDIPEGYSVSREKKERFSLILESASTNQTSMYLCASSAGGDPNEKLFFGSGTQLSVL.

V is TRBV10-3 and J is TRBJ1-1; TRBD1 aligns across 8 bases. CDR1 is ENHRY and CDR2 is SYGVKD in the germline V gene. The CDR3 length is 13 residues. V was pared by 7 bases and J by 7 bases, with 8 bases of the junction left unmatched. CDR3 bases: TGTGCCATCATGGGGGGACAGGAAAATGAAGCTTTCTTT. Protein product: CAIMGGQENEAFF.

The CDR3 bases are TGCGCCAGCAGCCCCATCGGTGGGACTTACAATGAGCAGTTCTTC. It codes for CASSPIGGTYNEQFF. This rearrangement joins TRBV4-3 to TRBJ2-1; perhaps TRBD2 as D (6 bases). Germline values: CDR1 LGHNA, CDR2 YSLEER. The V end lost 4 bases, the J end lost 4 bases, and 14 bases lay between the germline ends. This CDR3 contains 15 residues.

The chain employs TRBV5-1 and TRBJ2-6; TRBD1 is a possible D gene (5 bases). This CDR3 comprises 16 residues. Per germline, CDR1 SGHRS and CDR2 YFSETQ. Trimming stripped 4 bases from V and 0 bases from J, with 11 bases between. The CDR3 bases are TGCGCCAGCAGCATCCAGGGATCCTCTGGGGCCAACGTCCTGACTTTC. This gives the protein CASSIQGSSGANVLTF.

CDR3 region: CASSVLAGGTDTQYF. The CDR3 DNA is TGTGCCAGCAGCGTACTAGCGGGGGGAACAGATACGCAGTATTTT. The genes are TRBV2 and TRBJ2-3; 12 nucleotides match TRBD2. Unmatched junction bases numbered 4, after V lost 6 bases and J lost 3 bases. The CDR3 contains 15 residues. The germline gives CDR1 SNHLY, CDR2 FYNNEI. Full variable domain (outside the CDR3, taken from reference TRBV2 and TRBJ2-3): EPEVTQTPSHQVTQMGQEVILRCVPISNHLYFYWYRQILGQKVEFLVSFYNNEISEKSEIFDDQFSVERPDGSNFTLKIRSTKLEDSAMYFCASSVLAGGTDTQYFGPGTRLTVL.

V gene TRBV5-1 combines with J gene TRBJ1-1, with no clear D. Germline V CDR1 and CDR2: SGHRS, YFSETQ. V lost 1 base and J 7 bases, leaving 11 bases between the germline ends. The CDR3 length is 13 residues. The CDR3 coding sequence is TGCGCCAGCAGCTTGCGGGTCGGTCTTGAAGCTTTCTTT. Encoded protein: CASSLRVGLEAFF. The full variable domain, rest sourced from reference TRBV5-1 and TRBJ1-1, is KAGVTQTPRYLIKTRGQQVTLSCSPISGHRSVSWYQQTPGQGLQFLFEYFSETQRNKGNFPGRFSGRQFSNSRSEMNVSTLELGDSALYLCASSLRVGLEAFFGQGTRLTVV.

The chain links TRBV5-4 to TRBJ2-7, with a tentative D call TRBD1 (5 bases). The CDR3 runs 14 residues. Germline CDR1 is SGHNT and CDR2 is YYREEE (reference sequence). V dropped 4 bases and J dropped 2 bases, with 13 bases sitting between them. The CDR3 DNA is TGTGCCAGCAGCCCCCGCCGACAGACCTACGAGCAGTACTTC. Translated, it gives CASSPRRQTYEQYF.

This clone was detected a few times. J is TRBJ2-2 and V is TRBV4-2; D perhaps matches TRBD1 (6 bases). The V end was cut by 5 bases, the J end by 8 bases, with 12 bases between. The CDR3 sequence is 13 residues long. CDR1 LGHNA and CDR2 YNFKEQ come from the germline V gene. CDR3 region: CASSSMTGGELFF. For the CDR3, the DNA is TGTGCCAGCAGCTCCATGACAGGAGGGGAGCTGTTTTTT.

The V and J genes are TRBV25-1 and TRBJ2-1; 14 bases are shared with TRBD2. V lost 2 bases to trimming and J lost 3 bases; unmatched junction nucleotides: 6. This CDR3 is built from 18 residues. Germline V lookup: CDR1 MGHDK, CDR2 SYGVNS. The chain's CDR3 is CASSETWTSGRRYNEQFF. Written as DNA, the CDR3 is TGTGCCAGCAGTGAAACGTGGACTAGCGGGAGGCGCTACAATGAGCAGTTCTTC.

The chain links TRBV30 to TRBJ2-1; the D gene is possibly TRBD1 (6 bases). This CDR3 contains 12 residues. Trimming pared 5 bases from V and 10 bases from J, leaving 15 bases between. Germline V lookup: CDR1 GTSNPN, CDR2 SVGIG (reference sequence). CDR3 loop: CAWDSSGAEQFF. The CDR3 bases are TGTGCCTGGGACTCTTCAGGGGCCGAGCAGTTCTTC.

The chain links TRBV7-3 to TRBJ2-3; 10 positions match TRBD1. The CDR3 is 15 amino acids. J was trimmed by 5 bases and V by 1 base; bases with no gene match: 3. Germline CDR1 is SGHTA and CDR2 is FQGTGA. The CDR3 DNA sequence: TGTGCCAGCAGCTTAATAGGACAGGGGGAAGATACGCAGTATTTT. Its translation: CASSLIGQGEDTQYF.